These T cell receptor beta chains were read from a single sample in a study of human thymus T cells. Generated by immunoSEQ multiplex PCR, the TCRdb table keeps only in-frame clones and is missing some. The table includes 45,000 to 75,000 clones, around 94% detected once. The specimen was blood. These receptors were collected from a boy younger than two with a congenital heart defect but otherwise immunologically healthy. Each CDR3 is given with its conserved first and last residue. Each record gives: V gene, J gene, D gene, clone size, CDR3 protein, CDR3 DNA. D genes are given only for firm matches. Where a row states a size, it is once, few, many or the class of an expanded clone; other rows omit it.

TRBV7-9	TRBJ2-1	TRBD2	NA	CASSLSGGARNEQFF	TGTGCCAGCAGCCTTAGCGGGGGGGCCAGAAATGAGCAGTTCTTC
TRBV5-5	TRBJ1-2	NA	NA	CASSLAGGSNYGYTF	TGTGCCAGCAGCTTGGCTGGAGGGTCTAACTATGGCTACACCTTC
TRBV5-4	TRBJ1-1	TRBD1	NA	CASSLGGTGRNTEAFF	TGTGCCAGCAGCTTGGGAGGGACAGGGCGGAACACTGAAGCTTTCTTT
TRBV4-2	TRBJ2-7	NA	NA	CASSQDGGASYEQYF	TGTGCCAGCAGCCAAGATGGGGGGGCCTCCTACGAGCAGTACTTC
TRBV4-1	TRBJ1-5	NA	NA	CASSQDTGLGNEPQHF	TGCGCCAGCAGCCAAGATACAGGGCTGGGGAATGAGCCCCAGCATTTT
TRBV5-1	TRBJ2-2	NA	NA	CAGSFPTDTGELFF	TGCGCCGGCAGCTTTCCGACAGACACCGGGGAGCTGTTTTTT
TRBV6-1	TRBJ2-5	TRBD1	NA	CASYPPGQGETQYF	TGTGCCAGCTATCCTCCGGGACAGGGGGAGACCCAGTACTTC
TRBV18	TRBJ2-2	NA	NA	CASSPPSFQGELFF	TGTGCCAGCTCACCACCTTCGTTTCAGGGGGAGCTGTTTTTT
TRBV7-9	TRBJ2-1	TRBD2	NA	CASSFMELGLANEQFF	TGTGCCAGCAGCTTTATGGAATTGGGACTAGCGAATGAGCAGTTCTTC
TRBV27	TRBJ1-2	NA	once	CASWGEGYTF	TGTGCCAGCTGGGGAGAGGGCTACACCTTC
TRBV28	TRBJ1-1	NA	NA	CASSDPGRSRNTEAFF	TGTGCCAGCAGTGACCCTGGGAGGTCAAGGAACACTGAAGCTTTCTTT